This T cell receptor (beta chain) comes out of a study of control samples from healthy donors and cancer patients. This table comes from immunoSEQ multiplex PCR, and its TCRdb copy is limited to in-frame clones, with some not included. The sample holds roughly 150,000 clones, 85% to 90% seen once. Germline CDR1 and CDR2: SGHDN and FVKESK. V lost 4 bases, J lost 7 bases, and 16 bases lay in between. The CDR3 consists of 14 residues. The sequence was obtained from a man younger than 35 in good health. Sequenced input: blood. This sequence joins TRBV14 and TRBJ1-2; no clear D. CDR3 bases: TGTGCCAGCAGCCCATCAGGAAAGTTTTTTGGCTACACCTTC. Translating gives CASSPSGKFFGYTF.